Presented here are 24 T cell receptor beta chains from one specimen sequenced in a study of shared clonotypes between healthy human individuals. Measured with immunoSEQ multiplex PCR; TCRdb has only the in-frame clones, and not every one. Of around 2,000,000 clones in the sample, roughly 95% were seen once. Naive CD8 cells, CD45RO-negative and positively selected for CCR7, excluded terminally differentiated effector memory CD45RA+ cells. Sequencing was performed on naive CD8+ T cells sorted from blood. All receptors come from a man in his late teens or twenties in good health.

The V call is TRBV5-1, the J call TRBJ1-1, with 8 bases matching TRBD1. Losses at the gene ends were 7 bases for V and 1 base for J; bases not matched to a gene: 12. The CDR3 covers 16 residues. CDR1 and CDR2 from the germline V gene are SGHRS and YFSETQ. As DNA, the CDR3 is TGCGCCAGCTCCCCCAGGGGGCTGGGGGAGAACACTGAAGCTTTCTTT. It codes for CASSPRGLGENTEAFF.

This chain uses TRBV9 with TRBJ2-3; weak D call: TRBD2 (6 bases). CDR1 and CDR2 from the germline V gene are SGDLS and YYNGEE. Trimming removed 0 bases from V and 2 bases from J, with 10 bases in between. CDR3 length: 15 amino acids. Here the CDR3 reads CASSVEASVTDTQYF. The CDR3 DNA follows: TGTGCCAGCAGCGTAGAGGCTAGCGTCACAGATACGCAGTATTTT.

The chain carries TRBV9 and TRBJ2-7, with D tentatively TRBD1 (6 bases). Germline V gene lookup returns CDR1 SGDLS and CDR2 YYNGEE. The CDR3 runs 15 residues. Trimming cost V 3 bases and J 0 bases, with 13 bases left between them. In nucleotides, the CDR3 is TGTGCCAGCAGCGCCGGGACACCGAACTCCTACGAGCAGTACTTC. Its translation: CASSAGTPNSYEQYF.

The chain has TRBV14 and TRBJ2-2; D could derive from TRBD1 or TRBD2 (5 bases each). Trimming left V 0 bases short and J 6 bases short, with 14 bases between. The CDR3 sequence is 16 residues long. In germline, CDR1 is SGHDN, CDR2 FVKESK. The CDR3 spells CASSQEGTGWAGELFF. The CDR3 DNA reads TGTGCCAGCAGCCAAGAGGGGACGGGATGGGCCGGGGAGCTGTTTTTT. The whole variable domain, remainder taken from reference TRBV14 and TRBJ2-2, is EAGVTQFPSHSVIEKGQTVTLRCDPISGHDNLYWYRRVMGKEIKFLLHFVKESKQDESGMPNNRFLAERTGGTYSTLKVQPAELEDSGVYFCASSQEGTGWAGELFFGEGSRLTVL.

CDR3 sequence reads: CAWSSRTGVYEQYF. CDR3 bases: TGTGCCTGGAGCTCCAGGACAGGGGTTTACGAGCAGTACTTC. This rearrangement joins TRBV30 to TRBJ2-7, with 9 nucleotides matching TRBD1. Unmatched junction bases numbered 7, after V lost 3 bases and J lost 4 bases. The CDR3 covers 14 residues. CDR1 and CDR2 (germline): GTSNPN, SVGIG (reference sequence).

This clone was seen only once. The gene calls are TRBV6-1 and TRBJ2-3; 11 nucleotides line up with TRBD2. The V gene's germline CDR1 is MNHNS and CDR2 SASEGT. J lost 5 bases, V lost 4 bases, and 8 bases had no gene match. The CDR3 extends over 16 amino acids. This CDR3 reads CASSALLAGEQDTQYF. In nucleotides, the CDR3 is TGTGCCAGCAGTGCACTACTAGCGGGAGAGCAAGATACGCAGTATTTT.

The genes are TRBV6-5 and TRBJ2-1; D unresolved. The length of the CDR3 is 14 residues. The V gene lost 6 bases and the J gene lost 0 bases, with 9 bases spanning the gap. CDR1 and CDR2 from the germline V gene are MNHEY and SVGAGI. CDR3 amino acids: CASRYSSSYNEQFF. CDR3 DNA: TGTGCCAGCAGATATTCTAGCTCCTACAATGAGCAGTTCTTC.

The chain has TRBV27 and TRBJ2-7; D unresolved. This CDR3 spans 13 amino acids. The V and J ends lost 6 bases and 0 bases respectively, with 9 bases between them. Germline V CDR1 and CDR2: MNHEY, SMNVEV (reference sequence). CDR3 loop: CASSTPGSYEQYF. The CDR3 DNA reads as TGTGCCAGCAGCACCCCGGGCTCCTACGAGCAGTACTTC.

This clone has a single count. The CDR3 DNA reads as TGTGCCAGCAATAGGTATGGCTACACCTTC. Its protein is CASNRYGYTF. The J gene is TRBJ1-2, the V gene TRBV6-1; no reliable D call. Trimming cost V 7 bases and J 5 bases, with 5 bases left between them. Per germline, CDR1 MNHNS and CDR2 SASEGT. There are 10 residues in the CDR3.

A note on this clone: The sample carries other DNA sequences with the same CDR3. Here the CDR3 reads CASSYGRTYEQYF. Written as DNA, the CDR3 is TGTGCCAGCAGTTATGGTAGAACCTACGAGCAGTACTTC. The chain joins TRBV6-5 to TRBJ2-7, with no clear D. This CDR3 is built from 13 residues. V lost 3 bases and J 2 bases, leaving 8 bases between the germline ends. CDR1 and CDR2 (germline): MNHEY, SVGAGI.

CDR3 in amino acids: CASTVSYPSTYEQYF. CDR3 nucleotide sequence: TGTGCCAGCACCGTGTCTTATCCCTCTACCTACGAGCAGTACTTC. The rearrangement uses TRBV6-5 and TRBJ2-7; no firm D call. CDR1 is MNHEY and CDR2 is SVGAGI in the germline V gene. This CDR3 is 15 amino acids long. Trimming shortened V by 7 bases and J by 2 bases, and 18 bases separated the two germline ends.

The V call is TRBV9, the J call TRBJ2-7, with 10 bases fitting TRBD1. Germline assignment: CDR1 SGDLS and CDR2 YYNGEE. V gave up 4 bases and J gave up 3 bases; unmatched junction bases: 10. This CDR3 is built from 16 residues. CDR3 sequence reads: CASSPGTDRGLYEQYF. The CDR3 DNA reads TGTGCCAGCAGCCCGGGGACCGACAGGGGGCTCTACGAGCAGTACTTC.

The chain has TRBV20-1 and TRBJ2-7, with D perhaps TRBD1 (5 bases). The germline CDR1 and CDR2 sequences are DFQATT and SNEGSKA (reference sequence). The V end was cut by 0 bases, the J end by 8 bases, with 8 bases between. The CDR3 loop spans 11 amino acids. The CDR3 coding sequence is TGCAGTGCTAGAGAGGGGCGGAAGCAGTACTTC. This codes for CSAREGRKQYF.

This chain joins TRBV13 and TRBJ2-5; 7 nucleotides agree with TRBD1. The CDR3 consists of 17 residues. V shed 4 bases and J 2 bases; nucleotides not matched to a gene: 13. Germline values: CDR1 PRHDT, CDR2 FYEKMQ (reference sequence). CDR3 sequence: CASSSRQGDAMQETQYF. Here the CDR3 DNA reads TGTGCCAGCAGCTCCAGACAGGGAGACGCCATGCAAGAGACCCAGTACTTC.

V usage is TRBV13 and J usage is TRBJ2-2, with 9 nucleotides matching TRBD2. Trimming at V came to 1 base and at J to 2 bases, leaving 8 bases not matched to a gene. The CDR3 consists of 18 residues. The germline CDR1 and CDR2 sequences are PRHDT and FYEKMQ (reference sequence). CDR3 sequence: CASSLVRLAGTNTGELFF. For the CDR3, the DNA is TGTGCCAGCAGCTTAGTACGCCTAGCGGGGACCAACACCGGGGAGCTGTTTTTT.

The CDR3 nucleotides are TGTGCCAGCAGCCTGACAGGCTCTAATGAAAAACTGTTTTTT. Amino acids: CASSLTGSNEKLFF. V is TRBV2 and J is TRBJ1-4, with D possibly being TRBD1 (6 bases). From germline, CDR1 is SNHLY and CDR2 FYNNEI. This CDR3 comprises 14 residues. Trimming stripped 6 bases from V and 3 bases from J, with 11 bases between.

The chain is built from TRBV9 and TRBJ2-2; a possible D gene is TRBD1 (6 bases). The CDR3 is 17 residues long. The germline gives CDR1 SGDLS, CDR2 YYNGEE. V lost 0 bases, J lost 5 bases, and 17 bases lay in between. CDR3 DNA sequence: TGTGCCAGCAGCGTAGCCTTCGGGCAGGGGAGTACCGGGGAGCTGTTTTTT. As protein: CASSVAFGQGSTGELFF.

This clone was detected once. The chain recombines TRBV27 with TRBJ2-7, with 11 bases fitting TRBD2. The trim removed 10 bases at V and 3 bases at J, leaving 5 bases unmatched. This CDR3 is 13 amino acids long. Per the germline V gene, CDR1 is MNHEY and CDR2 is SMNVEV (reference sequence). The CDR3 DNA follows: TGTGCCACTCGACTAGCGGGGAGCTACGAGCAGTACTTC. The encoded protein is CATRLAGSYEQYF.

The chain couples TRBV10-3 to TRBJ1-5; D might be TRBD1 (6 bases). CDR1 and CDR2 from the germline V gene are ENHRY and SYGVKD. This CDR3 has 15 amino acids. Trimming cost V 3 bases and J 5 bases, with 14 bases left between them. CDR3 protein: CAISDPNRVDQPQHF. Here the CDR3 DNA reads TGTGCCATCAGTGACCCTAACAGGGTTGATCAGCCCCAGCATTTT.

This chain joins TRBV9 and TRBJ1-2; maybe TRBD1 (5 bases). The ends were cut back, 0 bases at V and 5 bases at J, with 11 bases in the middle. Germline CDR1 is SGDLS and CDR2 is YYNGEE. The CDR3 is made up of 14 amino acids. CDR3 sequence (DNA): TGTGCCAGCAGCGTAGGAGACAGAGGGTATGGCTACACCTTC. It yields the protein CASSVGDRGYGYTF.

The V and J genes are TRBV5-4 and TRBJ2-7; the D gene is possibly TRBD1 (5 bases). This CDR3 region has 13 residues. The V and J ends lost 3 bases and 3 bases respectively, with 10 bases between them. From germline, CDR1 is SGHNT and CDR2 YYREEE (reference sequence). The CDR3 bases are TGTGCCAGCAGCTCGGACATAAACTACGAGCAGTACTTC. Protein product: CASSSDINYEQYF.

The genes are TRBV28 and TRBJ2-7, with 7 nucleotides matching TRBD1. The V segment lost 5 bases and the J segment 4 bases; nucleotides outside the gene matches: 11. CDR1 is MDHEN and CDR2 is SYDVKM in the germline V gene. There are 15 residues in the CDR3. CDR3 nucleotides: TGTGCCAGCAGTCCGCCCGAAGGGGGCAGGTACGAGCAGTACTTC. It is translated as CASSPPEGGRYEQYF. Full variable domain (missing parts from reference TRBV28 and TRBJ2-7): DVKVTQSSRYLVKRTGEKVFLECVQDMDHENMFWYRQDPGLGLRLIYFSYDVKMKEKGDIPEGYSVSREKKERFSLILESASTNQTSMYLCASSPPEGGRYEQYFGPGTRLTVT.

This clone was seen just once. The chain joins TRBV5-1 to TRBJ2-7, with 16 nucleotides matching TRBD2. CDR1 is SGHRS, CDR2 YFSETQ, per germline. V dropped 3 bases and J dropped 3; count of bases not matched to a gene: 12. The CDR3 extends over 19 amino acids. CDR3 residues: CASSSAPGLAGGGYYEQYF. As DNA, the CDR3 is TGCGCCAGCAGCTCTGCTCCGGGACTAGCGGGAGGGGGATACTACGAGCAGTACTTC.

V is TRBV27 and J is TRBJ2-7, with D perhaps given as TRBD1 or TRBD2 (5 bases each). Germline CDR1 and CDR2: MNHEY and SMNVEV (reference sequence). V gave up 5 bases and J gave up 2 bases, with 19 bases separating them. There are 16 residues in the CDR3. CDR3: CASSLSMGTVTYEQYF. The CDR3 DNA reads as TGTGCCAGCAGTCTGTCGATGGGGACCGTTACCTACGAGCAGTACTTC.